The clone carrying this TCR beta chain has ten or more counts. This CDR3 has 16 residues. V was trimmed by 2 bases and J by 5 bases, leaving 16 bases between them. Germline V lookup: CDR1 KGHSH, CDR2 LQKENI. The entry originates in a study of T cells after yellow fever vaccination. Study context: A sort based on CD3, CD45RA, CCR7 and CD95 yielded the EM, EMRA, CM and Tscm memory subsets. General study results and limits: Repertoires obtained by FACS sorting could include abundant clonotypes that entered as contaminants from the bulk population. Clones from primary vaccination mostly reappeared after the booster (roughly 95% CD4, approximately 88% CD8).

For TCR, cDNA came from 5'RACE template switching, which added a universal primer site and UMIs. From the 5' RACE reads, TCRdb called clonotypes with MiXCR, one entry per CDR3 protein. In the table there are 30,000 to 35,000 distinct CDR3 sequences, 6.5% to 8.5% of which are singletons. The specimen was PBMCs, either bulk or a sorted T-cell subset (CD4+, CD8+, memory, or dextramer-sorted; not recorded which), collected on the day of the first yellow fever vaccination. This chain uses TRBV18 with TRBJ1-5, with D possibly TRBD1 on 6 matching bases. This TCR derives from a man between 18 and 35 years old who received the YFV17D yellow fever vaccine. The CDR3 is CASSPSNTGYYQPQHF. In DNA, the CDR3 is TGTGCCAGCTCACCATCGAACACAGGGTATTATCAGCCCCAGCATTTT.